The 8 T cell receptor beta chains presented below share a single source sample, sequenced in a study of blood T cell repertoires in COVID-19. Using immunoSEQ multiplex PCR, the repertoire was profiled, and TCRdb retains in-frame clones only, with some absent. Among over 45,000 clones listed, around 87% were seen once. Sequencing input: peripheral blood. The receptors derive from a man aged 45 to 65 with active COVID-19.

The genes are TRBV9 and TRBJ1-2, with D unresolved. The V and J ends lost 0 bases and 6 bases respectively, with 9 bases between them. The germline V gene encodes CDR1 SGDLS and CDR2 YYNGEE. This CDR3 is built from 13 residues. CDR3 in DNA: TGTGCCAGCAGCGTAGCTTCGTCGGATGGCTACACCTTC. Translating gives CASSVASSDGYTF.

This rearrangement joins TRBV27 to TRBJ1-3; TRBD1 matches 7 bases. The CDR3 spans 16 residues. Trimming removed 6 bases from V and 3 bases from J; junction bases left unmatched: 11. CDR1 is MNHEY, CDR2 SMNVEV, per germline (reference sequence). CDR3 in DNA: TGTGCCAGCAGGGATCTCTCGACAGGGATTGGAAACACCATATATTTT. Its protein product is CASRDLSTGIGNTIYF.

The DNA of the CDR3 is TGTGCCATCAGTGAGTCGAGTATATTTCCCTCAGGGGGCTCCGACTATGGCTACACCTTC. Its translation is CAISESSIFPSGGSDYGYTF. This chain links TRBV10-3 with TRBJ1-2; TRBD1 matches at 8 bases. V was pared by 0 bases and J by 3 bases, with 18 bases of the junction left unmatched. In germline, CDR1 is ENHRY, CDR2 SYGVKD. This CDR3 is built from 20 residues.

V usage is TRBV28 and J usage is TRBJ1-2, with D unresolved. The CDR3 covers 14 residues. Germline V lookup: CDR1 MDHEN, CDR2 SYDVKM. V gave up 3 bases and J gave up 1 base, with 9 bases separating them. CDR3 amino acids: CASSLRQHNYGYTF. CDR3 bases: TGTGCCAGCAGTTTGAGGCAGCATAACTATGGCTACACCTTC.

The chain recombines TRBV15 with TRBJ1-6, with D possibly TRBD1 on 5 matching bases. Germline loops: CDR1 LNHNV, CDR2 YYDKDF (reference sequence). Trimming left V 1 base short and J 5 bases short, with 9 bases between. The CDR3 runs to 15 residues. The CDR3 DNA follows: TGTGCCACCAGCAGAGGGCCAGGGAATAATTCACCCCTCCACTTT. Amino acid sequence: CATSRGPGNNSPLHF.

The chain uses TRBV4-2 and TRBJ2-7; the match to TRBD2 covers 10 bases. Unmatched junction bases numbered 5, after V lost 5 bases and J lost 4 bases. The CDR3 loop spans 14 amino acids. The germline gives CDR1 LGHNA, CDR2 YNFKEQ. The CDR3 DNA reads as TGTGCCAGCAGCGACCTAGCGGGAGTTTACGAGCAGTACTTC. It codes for CASSDLAGVYEQYF.

The J gene is TRBJ2-1, the V gene TRBV7-9; TRBD2 matches 8 bases. The V gene's germline CDR1 is SEHNR and CDR2 FQNEAQ (reference sequence). The CDR3 has 14 residues. Trimming cost V 5 bases and J 2 bases; bases outside gene matches: 2. CDR3 nucleotide sequence: TGTGCCAGCAGCCGTAGCGGGGCCTACAATGAGCAGTTCTTC. It translates to CASSRSGAYNEQFF.

V is TRBV18 and J is TRBJ2-7, with 8 bases lining up with TRBD1. The CDR3 consists of 16 residues. The V and J ends lost 3 bases and 0 bases, in that order; junction bases with no gene match: 7. The V gene's germline CDR1 is KGHSH and CDR2 LQKENI. CDR3 sequence: CASSPRGTGLSYEQYF. The CDR3 nucleotides read TGTGCCAGCTCACCGCGAGGGACAGGCCTCTCCTACGAGCAGTACTTC.